The clone carrying this T cell receptor beta chain was counted ten times or more. What it recognizes is unknown. This record belongs to a study of Graves' ophthalmopathy and Graves' hyperthyroidism. Overall study findings and caveats: Using 13 signatures, a model distinguished ophthalmopathy from stable hyperthyroidism, reaching just under 90% sensitivity and about 81% specificity.

Germline CDR1 SGHVS, CDR2 FQNEAQ. With V trimmed by 4 bases and J by 3 bases, 8 bases remained unmatched. CDR3 length: 15 amino acids. Amplified material comprised TCR beta CDR3 regions derived from RNA transcripts. HTBI primers primed a first-round RT-PCR, and a second-round multiplex PCR followed. In TCRdb, the multiplex PCR reads were re-called with MiXCR into one record per CDR3 protein. The repertoire includes around 1,000,000 distinct CDR3 sequences, about two fifths of them detected once, and around 10% sits in the top ten. Newly diagnosed, the hyperthyroidism patients had under 2 months' duration and were aged 18 to 65.

The sequence came from an adult man with Graves' hyperthyroidism. The genes are TRBV7-8 and TRBJ1-2; TRBD1 matches at 7 bases. Sequenced sample: peripheral blood or thyroid tissue (not recorded which). CDR3 nucleotides: TGTGCCAGCAGCTCCGTCGACAGGGCTCACTATGGCTACACCTTC. Translating it yields CASSSVDRAHYGYTF.